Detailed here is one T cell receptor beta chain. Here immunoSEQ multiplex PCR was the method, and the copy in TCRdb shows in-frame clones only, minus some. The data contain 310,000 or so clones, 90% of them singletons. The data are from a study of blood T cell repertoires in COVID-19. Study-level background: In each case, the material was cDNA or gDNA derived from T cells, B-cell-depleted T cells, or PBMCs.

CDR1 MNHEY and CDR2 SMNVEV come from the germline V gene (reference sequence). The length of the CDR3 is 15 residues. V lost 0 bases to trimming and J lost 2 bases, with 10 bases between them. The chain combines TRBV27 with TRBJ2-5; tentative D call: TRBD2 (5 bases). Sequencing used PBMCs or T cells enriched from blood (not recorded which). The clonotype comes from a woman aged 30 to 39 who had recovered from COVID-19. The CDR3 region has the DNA TGTGCCAGCAGTTTATCCCCACGGGAACAAGAGACCCAGTACTTC. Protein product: CASSLSPREQETQYF.